This T cell receptor (beta chain) was identified in a study of T cells expressing NK-cell markers. Following a re-call of the 5' RACE reads, TCRdb has one entry per CDR3 protein and lacks DNA. The table lists 150,000 to 180,000 distinct CDR3 sequences. The CDR3 runs 16 residues. Germline values: CDR1 MNHEY, CDR2 SMNVEV (reference sequence). J is TRBJ1-1 and V is TRBV27; without DNA, the TCRdb call of TRBD1 cannot be checked. This receptor was taken from a woman aged 45 to 65 in good health. Sequenced material: blood T cells: a sorted CD56 or NKG2C T cell subset, CD4+ or CD8+ T cells, or bulk PBMC T cells (not recorded which). The chain's CDR3 is CASRLWTGGSNTEAFF.